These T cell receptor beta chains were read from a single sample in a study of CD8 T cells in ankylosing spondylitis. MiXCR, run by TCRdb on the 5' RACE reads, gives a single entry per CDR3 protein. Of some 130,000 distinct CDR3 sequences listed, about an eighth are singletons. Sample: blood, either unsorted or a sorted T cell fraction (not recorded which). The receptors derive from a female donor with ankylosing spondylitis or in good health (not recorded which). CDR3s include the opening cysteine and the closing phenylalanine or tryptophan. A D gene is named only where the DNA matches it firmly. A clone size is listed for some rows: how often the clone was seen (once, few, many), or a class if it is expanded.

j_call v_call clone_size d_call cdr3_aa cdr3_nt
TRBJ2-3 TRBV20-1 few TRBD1 CSARGQGNTDTQYF TGCAGTGCTAGAGGACAGGGGAACACAGATACGCAGTATTTT
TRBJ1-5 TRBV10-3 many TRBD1 CAISEGTVQDQPQHF TGTGCCATCAGTGAAGGGACAGTTCAAGATCAGCCCCAGCATTTT
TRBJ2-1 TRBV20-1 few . CSARGGTGEQFF TGCAGTGCTAGAGGTGGAACTGGTGAGCAGTTCTTC
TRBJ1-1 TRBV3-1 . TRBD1 CASSPSAGGTEAFF TGTGCCAGCAGCCCTTCGGCAGGGGGCACTGAAGCTTTCTTT
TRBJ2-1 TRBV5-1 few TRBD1 CASSYGDRGLSEQFF TGCGCCAGCAGCTACGGAGACAGGGGGTTGTCCGAGCAGTTCTTC
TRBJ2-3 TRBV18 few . CASSPRQTDTQYF TGTGCCAGCTCCCCTAGACAGACAGATACGCAGTATTTT
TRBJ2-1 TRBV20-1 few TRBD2 CSAKHGGLAGARYNEQFF TGCAGTGCTAAACATGGGGGGCTAGCGGGGGCTAGGTACAATGAGCAGTTCTTC
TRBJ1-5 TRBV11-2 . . CASSLESGVGQPQHF TGTGCCAGCAGCTTAGAATCAGGGGTAGGTCAGCCCCAGCATTTT
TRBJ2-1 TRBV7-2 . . CASSSARYNEQFF TGTGCCAGCAGCTCGGCCAGGTACAATGAGCAGTTCTTC
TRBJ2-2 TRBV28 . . CASTHSVANTGELFF TGTGCCAGCACCCACAGTGTGGCGAACACCGGGGAGCTGTTTTTT
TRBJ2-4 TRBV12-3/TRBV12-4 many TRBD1 CASSLGQALAKNIQYF TGTGCCAGCAGTCTGGGACAGGCTTTAGCCAAAAACATTCAGTACTTC
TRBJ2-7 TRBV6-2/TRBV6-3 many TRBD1 CASRSRDRSSYEQYF TGTGCCAGCAGAAGCCGGGACAGGAGTTCCTACGAGCAGTACTTC
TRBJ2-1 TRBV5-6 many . CASSFTRSSYNEQFF TGTGCCAGCAGCTTTACTCGGAGCTCCTACAATGAGCAGTTCTTC
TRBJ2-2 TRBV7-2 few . CASSLVVSNTGELFF TGTGCCAGCAGCTTAGTCGTCTCTAACACCGGGGAGCTGTTTTTT
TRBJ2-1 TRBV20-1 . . CSARGRGVSYNEQFF TGCAGTGCTAGAGGACGGGGAGTCTCCTACAATGAGCAGTTCTTC
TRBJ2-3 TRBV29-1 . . CSVVGGEIDTQYF TGCAGCGTTGTAGGGGGGGAGATAGATACGCAGTATTTT
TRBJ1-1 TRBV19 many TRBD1 CASDTGGGMNTEAFF TGTGCCAGTGATACAGGGGGAGGCATGAACACTGAAGCTTTCTTT
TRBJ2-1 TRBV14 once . CASSPFLGWEQFF TGTGCCAGCAGCCCCTTTCTGGGGTGGGAGCAGTTCTTC
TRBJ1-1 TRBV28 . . CASSFGSLNTEAFF TGTGCCAGCAGTTTCGGTTCTTTGAACACTGAAGCTTTCTTT
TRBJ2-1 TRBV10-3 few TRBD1 CAISEGQGATPYNEQFF TGTGCCATCAGTGAAGGACAGGGGGCAACCCCCTACAATGAGCAGTTCTTC
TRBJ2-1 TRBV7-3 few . CASSLNPSSYNEQFF TGTGCCAGCAGCTTAAATCCGAGCTCCTACAATGAGCAGTTCTTC
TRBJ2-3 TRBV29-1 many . CSSYGRASTDTQYF TGCAGCTCCTATGGCAGGGCGAGCACAGATACGCAGTATTTT
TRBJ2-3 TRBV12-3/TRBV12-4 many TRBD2 CASSPWTSGRTDTQYF TGTGCCAGCAGTCCTTGGACTAGCGGTCGCACAGATACGCAGTATTTT
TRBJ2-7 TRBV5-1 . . CASSLYPEYEQCF TGCGCCAGCAGCTTGTACCCGGAATACGAGCAGTGCTTC
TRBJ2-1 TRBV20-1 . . CSARALGGGTSYNEQFF TGCAGTGCTAGAGCCCTGGGTGGGGGCACCTCCTACAATGAGCAGTTCTTC
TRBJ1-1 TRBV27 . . CASRRSGGEAFF TGTGCCAGCAGGCGGTCTGGGGGGGAAGCTTTCTTT
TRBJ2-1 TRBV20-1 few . CSPISYNEQFF TGCAGTCCCATCTCCTACAATGAGCAGTTCTTC
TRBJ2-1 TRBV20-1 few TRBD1 CSAQAGQGVTSEQFF TGCAGTGCGCAAGCGGGACAGGGCGTTACTAGTGAGCAGTTCTTC
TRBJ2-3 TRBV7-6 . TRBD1 CASSLHLRTGLTDTQYF TGTGCCAGCAGCTTACACCTAAGGACAGGGTTGACAGATACGCAGTATTTT
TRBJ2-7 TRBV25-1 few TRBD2 CASSELSGGKGYEQYF TGTGCCAGCAGTGAATTGAGCGGGGGAAAAGGGTACGAGCAGTACTTC
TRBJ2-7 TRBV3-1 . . CASSQDEQVVYF TGTGCCAGCAGCCAAGATGAGCAGGTGGTGTACTTC
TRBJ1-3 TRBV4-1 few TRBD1 CASSQDGQGRGNTIYF TGCGCCAGCAGCCAAGATGGACAGGGGCGAGGAAACACCATATATTTT
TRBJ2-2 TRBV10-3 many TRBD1 CAISETGGNTGELFF TGTGCCATCAGTGAGACAGGGGGGAACACCGGGGAGCTGTTTTTT
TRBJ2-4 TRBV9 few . CASSVDPRANIQYF TGTGCCAGCAGCGTCGACCCTCGAGCGAACATTCAGTACTTC
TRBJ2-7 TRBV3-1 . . CGSSFTCLGEQYF TGTGGCAGCAGCTTTACTTGTTTGGGCGAGCAGTACTTC
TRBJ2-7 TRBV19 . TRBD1 CASTPFGQAPVGEQYF TGTGCCAGTACCCCTTTCGGACAGGCCCCCGTGGGCGAGCAGTACTTC
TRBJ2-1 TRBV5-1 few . CASSANLGNEQFF TGCGCCAGCAGCGCAAACTTAGGTAATGAGCAGTTCTTC
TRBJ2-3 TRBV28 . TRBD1 CASSLIWTGHSGTDMQYF TGTGCCAGCAGTTTAATCTGGACAGGTCATTCTGGCACAGATATGCAGTATTTT
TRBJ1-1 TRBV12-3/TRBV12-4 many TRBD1 CASSTDRAGIMNTEAFF TGTGCCAGCAGTACGGACAGGGCTGGGATCATGAACACTGAAGCTTTCTTT
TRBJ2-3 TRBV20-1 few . CSASSGLSTDTQYF TGCAGTGCTAGCTCGGGACTTTCCACAGATACGCAGTATTTT
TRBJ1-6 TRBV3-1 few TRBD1 CASSRQGNSPLHF TGTGCCAGCAGCCGACAGGGAAATTCACCCCTCCACTTT
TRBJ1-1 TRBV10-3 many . CATDTGSLNTEAFF TGTGCCACTGATACCGGGTCTTTAAACACTGAAGCTTTCTTT
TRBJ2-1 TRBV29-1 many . CSVEQIVNEQFF TGCAGCGTTGAACAAATCGTTAATGAGCAGTTCTTC
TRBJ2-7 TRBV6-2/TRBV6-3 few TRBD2 CASSYTSVGYEQYF TGTGCCAGCAGTTACACTAGCGTTGGGTACGAGCAGTACTTC
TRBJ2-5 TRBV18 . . CASSPLAGPQETQYF TGTGCCAGCTCACCACTGGCAGGGCCTCAAGAGACCCAGTACTTC